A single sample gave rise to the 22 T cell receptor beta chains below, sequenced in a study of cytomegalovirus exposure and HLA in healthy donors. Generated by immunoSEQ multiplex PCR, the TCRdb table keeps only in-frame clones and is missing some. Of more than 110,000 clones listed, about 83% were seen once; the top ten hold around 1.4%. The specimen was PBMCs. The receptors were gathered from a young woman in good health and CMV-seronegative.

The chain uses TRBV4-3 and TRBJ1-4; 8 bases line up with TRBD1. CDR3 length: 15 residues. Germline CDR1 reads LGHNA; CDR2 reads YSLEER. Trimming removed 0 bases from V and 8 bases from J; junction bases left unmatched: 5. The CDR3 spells CASSQDRTGKEKLFF. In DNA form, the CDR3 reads TGCGCCAGCAGCCAAGATCGGACAGGGAAGGAAAAACTGTTTTTT.

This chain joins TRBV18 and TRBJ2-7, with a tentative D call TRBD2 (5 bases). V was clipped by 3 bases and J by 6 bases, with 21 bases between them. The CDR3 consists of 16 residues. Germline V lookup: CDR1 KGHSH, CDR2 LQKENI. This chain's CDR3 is CASSPPPGEGVLEQYF. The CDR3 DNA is TGTGCCAGCTCACCTCCCCCCGGTGAGGGAGTCCTCGAGCAGTACTTC.

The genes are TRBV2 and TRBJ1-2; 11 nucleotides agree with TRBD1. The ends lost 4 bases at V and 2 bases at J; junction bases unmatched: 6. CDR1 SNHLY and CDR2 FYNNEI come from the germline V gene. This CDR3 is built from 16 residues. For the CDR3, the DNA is TGTGCCAGCAGTGCAAGGACAGGGGGCGGAAACTATGGCTACACCTTC. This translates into CASSARTGGGNYGYTF. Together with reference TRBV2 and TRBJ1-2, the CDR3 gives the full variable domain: EPEVTQTPSHQVTQMGQEVILRCVPISNHLYFYWYRQILGQKVEFLVSFYNNEISEKSEIFDDQFSVERPDGSNFTLKIRSTKLEDSAMYFCASSARTGGGNYGYTFGSGTRLTVV.

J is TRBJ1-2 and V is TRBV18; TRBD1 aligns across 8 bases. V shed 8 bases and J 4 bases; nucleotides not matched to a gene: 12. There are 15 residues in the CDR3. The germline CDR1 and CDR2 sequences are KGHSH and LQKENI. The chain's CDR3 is CASLPTAGGSYGYTF. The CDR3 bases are TGTGCCAGCCTCCCCACCGCAGGGGGCAGCTATGGCTACACCTTC.

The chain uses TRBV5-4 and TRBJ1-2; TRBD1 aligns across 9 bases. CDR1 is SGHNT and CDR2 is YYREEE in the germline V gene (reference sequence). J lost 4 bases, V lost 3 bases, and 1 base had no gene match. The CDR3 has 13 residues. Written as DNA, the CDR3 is TGTGCCAGCAGCTCACAGGGGGCCTATGGCTACACCTTC. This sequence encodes CASSSQGAYGYTF.

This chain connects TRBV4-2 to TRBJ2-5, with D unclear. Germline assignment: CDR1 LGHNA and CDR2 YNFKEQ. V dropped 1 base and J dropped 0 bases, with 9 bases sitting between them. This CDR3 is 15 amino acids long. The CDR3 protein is CASSQVFLDQETQYF. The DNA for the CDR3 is TGTGCCAGCAGCCAAGTTTTTCTAGACCAAGAGACCCAGTACTTC.

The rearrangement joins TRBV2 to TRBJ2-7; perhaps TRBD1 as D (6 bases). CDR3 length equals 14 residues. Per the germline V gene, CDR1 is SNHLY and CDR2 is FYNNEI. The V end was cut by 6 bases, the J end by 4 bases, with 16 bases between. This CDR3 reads CASSISWTVYEQYF. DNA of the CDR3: TGTGCCAGCAGCATATCCTGGACAGTTTACGAGCAGTACTTC.

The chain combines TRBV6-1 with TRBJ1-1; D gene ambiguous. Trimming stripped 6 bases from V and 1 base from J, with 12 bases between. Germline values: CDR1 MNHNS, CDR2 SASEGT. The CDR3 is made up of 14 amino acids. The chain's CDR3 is CASSLLRWNTEAFF. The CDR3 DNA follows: TGTGCCAGCAGCTTGCTAAGATGGAACACTGAAGCTTTCTTT.

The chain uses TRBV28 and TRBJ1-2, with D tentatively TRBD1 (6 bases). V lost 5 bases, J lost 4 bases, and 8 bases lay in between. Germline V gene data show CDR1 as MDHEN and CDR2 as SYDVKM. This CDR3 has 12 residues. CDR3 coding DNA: TGTGCCAGCAGTGTGACAGGCTATGGCTACACCTTC. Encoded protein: CASSVTGYGYTF.

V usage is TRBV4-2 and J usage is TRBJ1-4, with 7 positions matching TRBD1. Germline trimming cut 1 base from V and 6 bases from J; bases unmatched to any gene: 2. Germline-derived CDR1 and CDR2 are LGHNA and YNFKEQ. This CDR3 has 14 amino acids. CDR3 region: CASSQGQGYEKLFF. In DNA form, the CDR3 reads TGTGCCAGCAGCCAAGGACAGGGCTATGAAAAACTGTTTTTT.

CDR3 nucleotide sequence: TGTGCCAGCAGTGAGACAGGGCGTCAGCCCCAGCATTTT. It is translated as CASSETGRQPQHF. The gene calls are TRBV6-1 and TRBJ1-5; 7 bases agree with TRBD1. J lost 6 bases, V lost 3 bases, and 2 bases had no gene match. In germline, CDR1 is MNHNS, CDR2 SASEGT. This CDR3 is built from 13 residues.

CDR3 in amino acids: CASSFRYNQPQHF. The DNA for the CDR3 is TGTGCCAGCAGCTTCAGGTACAATCAGCCCCAGCATTTT. This sequence joins TRBV7-2 and TRBJ1-5, with D unresolved. This CDR3 region has 13 residues. Germline assignment: CDR1 SGHTA and CDR2 FQGNSA. Deletions cut 3 bases from V and 3 bases from J, with 6 bases between.

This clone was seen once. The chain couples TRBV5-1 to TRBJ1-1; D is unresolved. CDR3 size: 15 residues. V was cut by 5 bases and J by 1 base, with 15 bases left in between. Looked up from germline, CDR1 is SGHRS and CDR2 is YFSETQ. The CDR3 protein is CASRVAVDPNTEAFF. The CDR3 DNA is TGCGCCAGCAGAGTGGCGGTTGATCCGAACACTGAAGCTTTCTTT.

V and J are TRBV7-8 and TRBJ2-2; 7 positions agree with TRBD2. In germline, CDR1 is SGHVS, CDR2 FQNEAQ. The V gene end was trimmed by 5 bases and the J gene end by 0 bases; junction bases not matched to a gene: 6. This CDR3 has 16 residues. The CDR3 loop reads CASSPLLAANTGELFF. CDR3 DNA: TGTGCCAGCAGCCCATTGCTAGCGGCGAACACCGGGGAGCTGTTTTTT.

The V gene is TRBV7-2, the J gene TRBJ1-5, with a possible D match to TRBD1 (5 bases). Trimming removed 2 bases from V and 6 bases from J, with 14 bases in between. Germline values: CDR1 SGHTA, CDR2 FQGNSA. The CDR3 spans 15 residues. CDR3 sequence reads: CASSLRQLVGQPQHF. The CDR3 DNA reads TGTGCCAGCAGCTTACGACAGTTGGTTGGTCAGCCCCAGCATTTT.

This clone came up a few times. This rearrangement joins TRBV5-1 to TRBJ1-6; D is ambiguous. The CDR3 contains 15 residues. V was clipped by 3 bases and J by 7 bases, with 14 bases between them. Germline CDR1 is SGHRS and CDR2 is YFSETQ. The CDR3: CASSYGQSNNSPLHF. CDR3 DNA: TGCGCCAGCAGCTATGGGCAGTCTAACAATTCACCCCTCCACTTT.

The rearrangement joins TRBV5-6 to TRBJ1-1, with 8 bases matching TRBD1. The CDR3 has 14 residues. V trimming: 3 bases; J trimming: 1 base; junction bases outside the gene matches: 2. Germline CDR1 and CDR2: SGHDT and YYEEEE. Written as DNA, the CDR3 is TGTGCCAGCAGCTGGGACAGGACGAACACTGAAGCTTTCTTT. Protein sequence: CASSWDRTNTEAFF.

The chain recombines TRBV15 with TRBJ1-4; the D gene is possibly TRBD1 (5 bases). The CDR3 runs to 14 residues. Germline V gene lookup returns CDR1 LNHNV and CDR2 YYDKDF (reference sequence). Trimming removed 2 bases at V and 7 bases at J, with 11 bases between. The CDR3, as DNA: TGTGCCACCAGCAGACCAGGGTTCGGTGAAAAACTGTTTTTT. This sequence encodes CATSRPGFGEKLFF.

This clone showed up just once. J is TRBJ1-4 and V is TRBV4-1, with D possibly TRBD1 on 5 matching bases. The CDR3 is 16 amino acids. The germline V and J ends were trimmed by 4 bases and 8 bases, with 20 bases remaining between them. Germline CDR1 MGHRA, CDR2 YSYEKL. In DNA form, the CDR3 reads TGCGCCAGCAGCCGAAATAGAGGCAGGGTAGGGGAAAAACTGTTTTTT. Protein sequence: CASSRNRGRVGEKLFF.

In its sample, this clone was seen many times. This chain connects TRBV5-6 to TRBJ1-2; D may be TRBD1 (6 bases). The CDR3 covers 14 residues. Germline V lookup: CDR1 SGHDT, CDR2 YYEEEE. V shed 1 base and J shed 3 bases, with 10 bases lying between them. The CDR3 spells CASSLTGRDYGYTF. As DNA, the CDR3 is TGTGCCAGCAGCTTGACAGGGAGGGACTATGGCTACACCTTC. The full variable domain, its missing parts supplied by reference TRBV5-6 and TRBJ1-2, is DAGVTQSPTHLIKTRGQQVTLRCSPKSGHDTVSWYQQALGQGPQFIFQYYEEEERQRGNFPDRFSGHQFPNYSSELNVNALLLGDSALYLCASSLTGRDYGYTFGSGTRLTVV.

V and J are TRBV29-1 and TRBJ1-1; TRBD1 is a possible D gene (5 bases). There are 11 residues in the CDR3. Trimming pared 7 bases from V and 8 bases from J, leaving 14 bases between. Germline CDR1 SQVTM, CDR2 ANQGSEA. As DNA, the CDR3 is TGCAGCGGGGGCCCATCCCAAGAAGCTTTCTTT. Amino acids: CSGGPSQEAFF.

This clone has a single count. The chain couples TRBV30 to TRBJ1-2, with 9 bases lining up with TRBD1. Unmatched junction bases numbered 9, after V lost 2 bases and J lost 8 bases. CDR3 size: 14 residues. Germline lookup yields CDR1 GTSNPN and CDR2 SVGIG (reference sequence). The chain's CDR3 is CAWSLSGQGVGYTF. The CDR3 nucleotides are TGTGCCTGGAGTCTTTCGGGACAGGGTGTCGGCTACACCTTC.